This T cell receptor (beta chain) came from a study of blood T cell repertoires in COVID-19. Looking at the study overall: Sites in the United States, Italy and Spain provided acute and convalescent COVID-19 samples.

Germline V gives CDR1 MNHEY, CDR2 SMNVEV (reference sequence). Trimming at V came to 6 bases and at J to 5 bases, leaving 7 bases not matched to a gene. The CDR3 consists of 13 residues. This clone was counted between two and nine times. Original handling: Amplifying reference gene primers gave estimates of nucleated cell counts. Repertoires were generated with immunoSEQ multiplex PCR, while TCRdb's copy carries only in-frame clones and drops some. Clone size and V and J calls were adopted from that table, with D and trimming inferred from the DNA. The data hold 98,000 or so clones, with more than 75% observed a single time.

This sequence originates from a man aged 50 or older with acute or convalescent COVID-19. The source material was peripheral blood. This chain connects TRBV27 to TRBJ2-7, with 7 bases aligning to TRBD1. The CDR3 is CASRLTGTDEQYF. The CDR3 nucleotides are TGTGCCAGCAGACTTACAGGGACAGACGAGCAGTACTTC.